This T cell receptor (beta chain) was sequenced in a study of blood T cell repertoires in COVID-19. The V and J ends lost 3 bases and 1 base, in that order; junction bases with no gene match: 4. The CDR3 runs 16 residues. Germline V lookup: CDR1 KGHDR, CDR2 SFDVKD. The age range of participants was 18 to 89 years, with residence in fewer than 25 US areas. TCRdb's copy holds only in-frame clones and misses some; the assay was immunoSEQ multiplex PCR. The sample lists fewer than 350,000 clones, 75% to 90% occurring once. This chain connects TRBV24-1 to TRBJ1-1, with TRBD1 matching 10 bases. The sequence was obtained from a man in his sixties who had recovered from COVID-19. The sequencing sample was made of PBMCs or T cells enriched from blood (not recorded which). CDR3 in amino acids: CATSDTRDRGNTEAFF. For the CDR3, the DNA is TGTGCCACCAGTGATACCCGGGACAGGGGGAACACTGAAGCTTTCTTT.